The subject of this entry is one T cell receptor (beta chain). Antigen specificity is unknown. This sample is drawn from a study of OX40 agonist ivuxolimab in advanced cancers. Across the whole study: Clinicians treated patients with ivuxolimab, an agonistic anti-OX40 (CD134) antibody. Participants averaged 60 years of age (range about 23 to 80) and were about 85% male.

Generated by immunoSEQ multiplex PCR, the TCRdb table keeps only in-frame clones and is missing some. The top ten clones hold about 0.25% of a sample with 90,000 to 130,000 clones, roughly nine tenths of them seen once. Notes on the study in general: On average, CD8+ T cells had more expanded clones than CD4+. Blood T cells, both CD4+ and CD8+, expanded clonally by week 6 at 0.1 to 3.0 mg/kg.

CDR1 and CDR2 from the germline V gene are SGDLS and YYNGEE. This CDR3 is built from 15 residues. J was trimmed by 3 bases and V by 0 bases; bases with no gene match: 3. Here the sequenced sample was CD4+ or CD8+ T cells sorted from blood, taken in a trial of the OX40 agonist ivuxolimab. The receptor was derived from an adult with an advanced solid tumor such as melanoma, head and neck, liver or kidney cancer. J is TRBJ2-3 and V is TRBV9, with 8 bases lining up with TRBD2. DNA for the CDR3: TGTGCCAGCAGCGTAGGACTAGCGCCTACAGATACGCAGTATTTT. It is translated as CASSVGLAPTDTQYF.